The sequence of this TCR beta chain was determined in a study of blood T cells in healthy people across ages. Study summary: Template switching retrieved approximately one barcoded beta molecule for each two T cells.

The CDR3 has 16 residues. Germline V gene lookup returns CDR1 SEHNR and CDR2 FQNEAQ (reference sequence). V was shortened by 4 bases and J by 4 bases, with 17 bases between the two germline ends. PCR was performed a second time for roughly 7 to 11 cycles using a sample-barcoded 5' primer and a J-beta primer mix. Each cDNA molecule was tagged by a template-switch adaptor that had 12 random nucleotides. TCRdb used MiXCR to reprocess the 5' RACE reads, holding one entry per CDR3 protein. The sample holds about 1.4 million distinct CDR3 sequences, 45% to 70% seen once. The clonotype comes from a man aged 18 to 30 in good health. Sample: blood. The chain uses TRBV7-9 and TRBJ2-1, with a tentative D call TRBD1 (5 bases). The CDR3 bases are TGTGCCAGCAGCTCTCCGTCAGGGTCGGAGTACAATGAGCAGTTCTTC. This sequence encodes CASSSPSGSEYNEQFF.